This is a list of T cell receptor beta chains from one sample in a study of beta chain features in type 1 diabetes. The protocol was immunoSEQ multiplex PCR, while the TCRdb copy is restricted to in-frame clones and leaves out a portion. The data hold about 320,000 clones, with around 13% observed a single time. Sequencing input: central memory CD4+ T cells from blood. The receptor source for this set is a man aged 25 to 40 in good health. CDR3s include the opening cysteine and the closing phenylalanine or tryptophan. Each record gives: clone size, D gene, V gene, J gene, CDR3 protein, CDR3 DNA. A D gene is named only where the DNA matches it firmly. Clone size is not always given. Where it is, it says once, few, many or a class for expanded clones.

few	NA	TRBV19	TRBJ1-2	CASSMSKAPYGYTF	TGTGCCAGTAGTATGAGTAAAGCCCCCTATGGCTACACCTTC
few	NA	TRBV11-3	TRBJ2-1	CASRKYNEQFF	TGTGCCAGCAGAAAGTACAATGAGCAGTTCTTC
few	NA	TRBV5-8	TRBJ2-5	CASSRQQETQYF	TGTGCCAGCAGCAGGCAGCAAGAGACCCAGTACTTC
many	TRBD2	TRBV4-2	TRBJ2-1	CASSRGTSGYNEQFF	TGTGCCAGCAGCAGAGGGACTAGCGGGTACAATGAGCAGTTCTTC
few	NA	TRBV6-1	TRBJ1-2	CASSGTSHRDPSGGYTF	TGCGCCAGCAGTGGGACCAGCCACCGCGACCCCTCCGGGGGCTACACCTTC
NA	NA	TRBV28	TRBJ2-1	CASSLLGGHNEQFF	TGTGCCAGCAGTTTGTTAGGAGGGCACAATGAGCAGTTCTTC
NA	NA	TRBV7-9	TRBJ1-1	CASSPGEGTLPFF	TGTGCCAGCAGCCCGGGGGAGGGGACCCTCCCCTTCTTT
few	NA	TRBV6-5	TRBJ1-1	CASSYEVNTEAFF	TGTGCCAGCAGTTACGAGGTAAACACTGAAGCTTTCTTT
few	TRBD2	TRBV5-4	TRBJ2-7	CASSPGGGNEQYF	TGTGCCAGCAGCCCCGGGGGGGGAAACGAGCAGTACTTC
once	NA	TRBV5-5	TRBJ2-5	CASSYEQGETQYF	TGTGCCAGCAGCTATGAACAAGGGGAGACCCAGTACTTC
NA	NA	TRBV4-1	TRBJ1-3	CASSLPLSGSGNTIYF	TGCGCCAGCAGCCTCCCTCTTTCAGGTTCTGGAAACACCATATATTTT
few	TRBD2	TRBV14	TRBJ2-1	CASSQEATSGVRSYNEQFF	TGTGCCAGCAGCCAAGAAGCCACTAGCGGCGTCCGCTCCTACAATGAGCAGTTCTTC
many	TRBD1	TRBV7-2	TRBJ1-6	CASSLEGTVNSPLHF	TGTGCCAGCAGCTTAGAAGGGACAGTTAATTCACCCCTCCACTTT
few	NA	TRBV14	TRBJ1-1	CASSRRRETEAFF	TGTGCCAGCAGCCGTCGCAGGGAAACTGAAGCTTTCTTT
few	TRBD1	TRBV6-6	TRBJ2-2	CASDRGNTGELFF	TGTGCCAGCGACAGGGGGAACACCGGGGAGCTGTTTTTT
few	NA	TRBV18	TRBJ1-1	CASSRGRAEAFF	TGTGCCAGCTCACGGGGGAGGGCTGAAGCTTTCTTT
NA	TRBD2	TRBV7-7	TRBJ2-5	CASSASGPQETQYF	TGTGCCAGCAGCGCTAGCGGGCCCCAAGAGACCCAGTACTTC
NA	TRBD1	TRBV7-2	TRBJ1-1	CASSRGTGLTAFF	TGTGCCAGCAGCCGGGGGACAGGCTTAACGGCTTTCTTT
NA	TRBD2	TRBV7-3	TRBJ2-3	CASSQQTSGGADTQYF	TGTGCCAGCAGCCAGCAAACTAGCGGGGGGGCAGATACGCAGTATTTT
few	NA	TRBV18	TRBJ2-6	CASSPGTSGANVLTF	TGTGCCAGCTCACCAGGGACCTCTGGGGCCAACGTCCTGACTTTC
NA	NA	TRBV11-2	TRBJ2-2	CASSFGPWAARRTGELFF	TGTGCCAGCAGCTTCGGCCCTTGGGCGGCACGACGTACCGGGGAGCTGTTTTTT
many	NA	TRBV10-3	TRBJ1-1	CATRTAENTEAFF	TGTGCCACCCGGACAGCCGAGAACACTGAAGCTTTCTTT
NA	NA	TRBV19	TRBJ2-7	CASSPGFSSYEQYF	TGTGCCAGTAGTCCGGGTTTTAGCTCCTACGAGCAGTACTTC
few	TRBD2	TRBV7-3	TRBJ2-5	CASSLSVTSGLETQYF	TGTGCCAGCAGCTTAAGTGTGACTAGCGGTTTAGAGACCCAGTACTTC
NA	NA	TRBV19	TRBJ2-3	CASSKREWNTDTQYF	TGTGCCAGTAGTAAACGGGAGTGGAACACAGATACGCAGTATTTT
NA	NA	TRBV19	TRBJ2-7	CASSQRWGSSYEQYF	TGTGCCAGTTCTCAGCGTTGGGGTTCATCCTACGAGCAGTACTTC
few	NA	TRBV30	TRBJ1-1	CAWSRGGDTEAFF	TGTGCCTGGAGTCGGGGGGGAGACACTGAAGCTTTCTTT
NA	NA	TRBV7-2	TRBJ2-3	CASTSGLGADTQYF	TGTGCCAGCACCTCAGGGTTGGGGGCAGATACGCAGTATTTT
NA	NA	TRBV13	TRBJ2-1	CASSPIGENEQFF	TGTGCCAGCAGCCCAATAGGCGAAAATGAGCAGTTCTTC
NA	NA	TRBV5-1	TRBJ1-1	CASSPDMNTEAFF	TGCGCCAGCAGCCCCGACATGAACACTGAAGCTTTCTTT
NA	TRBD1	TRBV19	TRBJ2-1	CASSPRQGTFNEQFF	TGTGCCAGTAGTCCCCGACAGGGGACTTTCAATGAGCAGTTCTTC
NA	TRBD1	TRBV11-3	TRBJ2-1	CASSLDRDRVFF	TGTGCCAGCAGCTTAGACCGGGACAGGGTATTCTTC
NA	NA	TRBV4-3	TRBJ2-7	CASSQDVNLYEQYF	TGCGCCAGCAGCCAAGACGTTAACCTCTACGAGCAGTACTTC
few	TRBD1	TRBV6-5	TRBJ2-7	CASSLTGSTYEQYF	TGTGCCAGCAGTCTGACAGGGTCTACCTACGAGCAGTACTTC